The clone carrying this T cell receptor beta chain was seen a single time. Its specificity is unknown. This sample was included in a study of T cell responses to AZD1222 COVID-19 vaccine. Study results and limitations: The donor group comprised mostly white British people and more females; the analysis possibly underestimated clonal diversity.

Here immunoSEQ multiplex PCR was the method, and the copy in TCRdb shows in-frame clones only, minus some. The profile shows 150,000 to 200,000 clones, 90% of them singletons. Germline V gene data show CDR1 as MNHNS and CDR2 as SASEGT. V was clipped by 6 bases and J by 7 bases; unmatched bases: 8. The CDR3 is 14 amino acids. This chain uses TRBV6-1 with TRBJ1-2; 10 positions match TRBD1. The sequence was collected from an adult in good health. This specimen consisted of peripheral blood, obtained on day 0 of AZD1222 vaccination. The CDR3: CASRNLGQGSGYTF. In nucleotides, the CDR3 is TGTGCCAGCAGGAACCTGGGACAGGGGTCTGGCTACACCTTC.